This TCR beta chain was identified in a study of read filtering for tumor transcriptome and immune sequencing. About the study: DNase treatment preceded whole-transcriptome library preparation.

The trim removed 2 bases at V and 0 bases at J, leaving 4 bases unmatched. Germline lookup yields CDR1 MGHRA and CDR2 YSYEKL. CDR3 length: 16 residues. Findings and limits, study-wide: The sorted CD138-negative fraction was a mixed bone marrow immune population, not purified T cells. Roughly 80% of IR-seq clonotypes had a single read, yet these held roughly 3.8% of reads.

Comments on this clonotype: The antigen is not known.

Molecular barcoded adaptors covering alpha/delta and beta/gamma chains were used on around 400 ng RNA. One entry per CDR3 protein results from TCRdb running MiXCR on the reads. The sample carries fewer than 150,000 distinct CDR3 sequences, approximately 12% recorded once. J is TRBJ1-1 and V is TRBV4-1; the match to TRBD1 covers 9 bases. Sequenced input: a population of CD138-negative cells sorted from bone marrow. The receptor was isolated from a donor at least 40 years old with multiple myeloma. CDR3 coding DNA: TGCGCCAGCAGCCAAACAGGGGGCAGGTTGAACACTGAAGCTTTCTTT. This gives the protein CASSQTGGRLNTEAFF.